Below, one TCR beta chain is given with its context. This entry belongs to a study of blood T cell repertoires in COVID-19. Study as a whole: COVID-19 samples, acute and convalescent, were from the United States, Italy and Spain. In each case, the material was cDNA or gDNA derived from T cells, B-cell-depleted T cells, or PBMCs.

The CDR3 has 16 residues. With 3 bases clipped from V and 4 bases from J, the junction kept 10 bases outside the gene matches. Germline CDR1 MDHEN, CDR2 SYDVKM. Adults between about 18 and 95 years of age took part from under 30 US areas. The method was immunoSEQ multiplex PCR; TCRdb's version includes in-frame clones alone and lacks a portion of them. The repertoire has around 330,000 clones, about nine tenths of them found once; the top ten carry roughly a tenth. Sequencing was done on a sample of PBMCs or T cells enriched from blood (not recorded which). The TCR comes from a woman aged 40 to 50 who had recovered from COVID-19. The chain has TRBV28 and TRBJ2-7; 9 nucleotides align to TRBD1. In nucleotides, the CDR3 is TGTGCCAGCAGTTTTAGCCTCGGACAGGGGTGGTACGAGCAGTACTTC. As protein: CASSFSLGQGWYEQYF.